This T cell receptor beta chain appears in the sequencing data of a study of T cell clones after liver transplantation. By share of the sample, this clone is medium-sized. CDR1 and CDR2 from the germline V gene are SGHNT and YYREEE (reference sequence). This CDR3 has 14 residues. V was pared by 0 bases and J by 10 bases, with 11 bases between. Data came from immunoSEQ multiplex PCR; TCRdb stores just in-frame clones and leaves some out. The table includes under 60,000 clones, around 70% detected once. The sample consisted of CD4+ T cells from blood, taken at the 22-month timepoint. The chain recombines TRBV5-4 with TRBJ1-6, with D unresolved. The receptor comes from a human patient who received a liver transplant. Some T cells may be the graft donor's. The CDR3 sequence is CASSLGQLQSPLHF. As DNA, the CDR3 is TGTGCCAGCAGCTTGGGGCAACTCCAATCACCCCTCCACTTT.